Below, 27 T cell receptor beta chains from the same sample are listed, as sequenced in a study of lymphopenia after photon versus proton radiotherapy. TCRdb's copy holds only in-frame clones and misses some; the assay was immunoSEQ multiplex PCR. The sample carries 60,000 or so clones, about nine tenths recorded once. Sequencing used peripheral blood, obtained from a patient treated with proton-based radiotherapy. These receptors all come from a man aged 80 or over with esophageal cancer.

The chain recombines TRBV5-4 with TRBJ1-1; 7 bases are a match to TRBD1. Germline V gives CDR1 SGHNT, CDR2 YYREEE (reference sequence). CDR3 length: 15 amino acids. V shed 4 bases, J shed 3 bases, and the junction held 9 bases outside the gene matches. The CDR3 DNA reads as TGTGCCAGCAGCAAATCTGCAACAGGGGACACTGAAGCTTTCTTT. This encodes CASSKSATGDTEAFF.

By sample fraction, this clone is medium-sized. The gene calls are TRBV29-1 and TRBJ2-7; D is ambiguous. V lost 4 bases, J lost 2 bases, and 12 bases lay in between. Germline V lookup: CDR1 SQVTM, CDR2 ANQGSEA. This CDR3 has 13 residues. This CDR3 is CSVVQDSTYEQYF. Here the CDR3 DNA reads TGCAGCGTTGTGCAGGATAGCACCTACGAGCAGTACTTC.

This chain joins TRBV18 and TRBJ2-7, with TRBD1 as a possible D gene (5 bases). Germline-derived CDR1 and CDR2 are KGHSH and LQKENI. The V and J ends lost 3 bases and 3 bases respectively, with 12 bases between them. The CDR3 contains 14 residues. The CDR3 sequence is CASSPGRAVYEQYF. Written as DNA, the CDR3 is TGTGCCAGCTCACCCGGCAGGGCTGTCTACGAGCAGTACTTC.

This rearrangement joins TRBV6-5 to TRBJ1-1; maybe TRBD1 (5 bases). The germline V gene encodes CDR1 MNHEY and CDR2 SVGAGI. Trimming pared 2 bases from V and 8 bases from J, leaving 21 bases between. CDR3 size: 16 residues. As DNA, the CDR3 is TGTGCCAGCAGTTACCCTCCCGGGACGACATCTGGCGAAGCTTTCTTT. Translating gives CASSYPPGTTSGEAFF.

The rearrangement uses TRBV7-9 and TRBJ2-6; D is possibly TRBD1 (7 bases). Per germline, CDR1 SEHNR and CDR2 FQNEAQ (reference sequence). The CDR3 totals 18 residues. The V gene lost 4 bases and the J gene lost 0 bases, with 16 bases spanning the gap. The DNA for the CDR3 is TGTGCCAGCAGCTCCCCCGGGGGACAGCCCTCTGGGGCCAACGTCCTGACTTTC. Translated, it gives CASSSPGGQPSGANVLTF.

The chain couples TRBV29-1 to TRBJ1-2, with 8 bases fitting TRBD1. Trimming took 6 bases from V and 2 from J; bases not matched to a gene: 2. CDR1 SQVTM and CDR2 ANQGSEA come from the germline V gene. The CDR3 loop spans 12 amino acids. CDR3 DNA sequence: TGCAGCGTGGACAGGGAGAACTATGGCTACACCTTC. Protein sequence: CSVDRENYGYTF.

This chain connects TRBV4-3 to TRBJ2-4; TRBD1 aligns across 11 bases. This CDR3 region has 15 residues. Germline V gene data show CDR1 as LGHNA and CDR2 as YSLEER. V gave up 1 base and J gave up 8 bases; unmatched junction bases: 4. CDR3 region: CASSQARGQGDIQYF. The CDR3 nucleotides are TGCGCCAGCAGCCAAGCCCGGGGACAGGGGGACATTCAGTACTTC.

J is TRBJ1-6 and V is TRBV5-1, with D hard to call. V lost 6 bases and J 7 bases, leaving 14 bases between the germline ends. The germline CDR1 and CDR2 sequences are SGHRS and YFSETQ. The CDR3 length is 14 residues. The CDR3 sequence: CASNTDGGNSPLHF. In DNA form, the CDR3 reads TGCGCCAGCAACACCGACGGTGGGAATTCACCCCTCCACTTT.

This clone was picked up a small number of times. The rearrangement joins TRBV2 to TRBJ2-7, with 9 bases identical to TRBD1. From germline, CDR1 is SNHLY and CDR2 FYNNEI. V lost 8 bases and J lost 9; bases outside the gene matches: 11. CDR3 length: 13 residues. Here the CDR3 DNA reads TGTGCCAGCGGGGGGGGACAGGGCCGGCGGCAGTACTTC. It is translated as CASGGGQGRRQYF.

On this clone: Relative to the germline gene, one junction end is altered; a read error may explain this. The DNA of the CDR3 is TGTGCCAGCACTTACTGGGGGGCTAATGAAAAACTGTTTTTT. This encodes CASTYWGANEKLFF. The chain carries TRBV6-6 and TRBJ1-4; a possible D gene is TRBD1 (5 bases). The CDR3 runs 14 residues. Germline V gene sequence: CDR1 MNHNY, CDR2 SVGAGI (reference sequence).

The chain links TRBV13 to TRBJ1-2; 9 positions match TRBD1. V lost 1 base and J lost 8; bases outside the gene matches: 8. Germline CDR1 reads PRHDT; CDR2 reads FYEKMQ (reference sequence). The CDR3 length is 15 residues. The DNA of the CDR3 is TGTGCCAGCAGCTTAGCCGGGACAGGGCAATGGGGCTACACCTTC. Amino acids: CASSLAGTGQWGYTF.

The CDR3 spells CASSSTRDYTEAFF. CDR3 nucleotide sequence: TGTGCCAGCAGCTCAACCAGGGACTACACTGAAGCTTTCTTT. The gene calls are TRBV7-9 and TRBJ1-1, with D possibly matching TRBD1 (5 bases). The CDR3 is 14 amino acids. With 4 bases removed from V and 3 bases from J, the gap between germline ends came to 12 bases. Germline-derived CDR1 and CDR2 are SEHNR and FQNEAQ (reference sequence).

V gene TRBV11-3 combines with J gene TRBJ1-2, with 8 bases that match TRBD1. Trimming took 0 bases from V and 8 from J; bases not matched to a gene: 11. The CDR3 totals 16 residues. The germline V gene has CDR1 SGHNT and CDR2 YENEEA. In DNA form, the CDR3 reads TGTGCCAGCAGCTTAGATCGGAGACAGGGGTGGAGGGGCTACACCTTC. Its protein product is CASSLDRRQGWRGYTF.

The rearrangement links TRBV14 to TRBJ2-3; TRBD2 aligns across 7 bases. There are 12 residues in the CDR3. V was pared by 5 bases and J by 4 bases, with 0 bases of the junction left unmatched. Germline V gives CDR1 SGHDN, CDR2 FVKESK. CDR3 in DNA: TGTGCCAGCAGCGGACTAGCAGATACGCAGTATTTT. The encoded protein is CASSGLADTQYF.

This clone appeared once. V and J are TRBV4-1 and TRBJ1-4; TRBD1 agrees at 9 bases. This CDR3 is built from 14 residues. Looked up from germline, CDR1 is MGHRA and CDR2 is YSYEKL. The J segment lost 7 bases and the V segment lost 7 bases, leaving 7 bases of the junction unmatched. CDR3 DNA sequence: TGCGCCAGCAAACAGGGGGCAGCGGGTGAAAAACTGTTTTTT. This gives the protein CASKQGAAGEKLFF.

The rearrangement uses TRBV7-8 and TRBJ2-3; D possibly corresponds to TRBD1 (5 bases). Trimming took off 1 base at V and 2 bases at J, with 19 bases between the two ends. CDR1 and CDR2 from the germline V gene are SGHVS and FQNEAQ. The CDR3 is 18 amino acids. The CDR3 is CASSLEADLGAYTDTQYF. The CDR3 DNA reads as TGTGCCAGCAGCTTAGAGGCAGACCTAGGGGCATACACAGATACGCAGTATTTT.

CDR3: CASSITPSGANVLTF. CDR3 DNA: TGTGCCAGTAGTATAACACCCTCTGGGGCCAACGTCCTGACTTTC. V and J are TRBV19 and TRBJ2-6; unclear D gene. This CDR3 spans 15 amino acids. V lost 2 bases and J 0 bases, leaving 5 bases between the germline ends. Germline values: CDR1 LNHDA, CDR2 SQIVND (reference sequence).

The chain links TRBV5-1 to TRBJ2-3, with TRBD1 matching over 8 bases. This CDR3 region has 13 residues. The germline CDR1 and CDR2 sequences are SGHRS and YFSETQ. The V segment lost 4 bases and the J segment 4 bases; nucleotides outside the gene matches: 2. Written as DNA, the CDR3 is TGCGCCAGCAGCGGACAGGGTTCAGATACGCAGTATTTT. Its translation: CASSGQGSDTQYF.

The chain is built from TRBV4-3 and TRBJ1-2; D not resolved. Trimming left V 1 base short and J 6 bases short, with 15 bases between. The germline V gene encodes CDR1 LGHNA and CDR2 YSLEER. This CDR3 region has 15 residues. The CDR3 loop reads CASSQVVSGRDGYTF. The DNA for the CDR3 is TGCGCCAGCAGCCAAGTAGTATCGGGAAGGGATGGCTACACCTTC.

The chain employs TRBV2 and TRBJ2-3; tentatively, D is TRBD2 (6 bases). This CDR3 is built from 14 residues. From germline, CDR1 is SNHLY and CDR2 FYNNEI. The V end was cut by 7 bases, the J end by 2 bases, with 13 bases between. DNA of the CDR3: TGTGCCAGCACCCGGGAGCCGTCCACAGATACGCAGTATTTT. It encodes CASTREPSTDTQYF.

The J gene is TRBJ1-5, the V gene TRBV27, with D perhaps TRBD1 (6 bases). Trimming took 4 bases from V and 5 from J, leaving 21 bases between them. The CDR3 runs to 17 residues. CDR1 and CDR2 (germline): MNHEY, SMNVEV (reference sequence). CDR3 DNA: TGTGCCAGCAGTTCCACCCCCCCCGGACAGTCTGATCAGCCCCAGCATTTT. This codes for CASSSTPPGQSDQPQHF.

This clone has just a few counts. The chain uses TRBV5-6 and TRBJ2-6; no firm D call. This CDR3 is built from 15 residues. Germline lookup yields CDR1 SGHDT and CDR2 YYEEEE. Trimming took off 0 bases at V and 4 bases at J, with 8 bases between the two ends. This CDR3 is CASSLGRSGANVLTF. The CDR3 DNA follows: TGTGCCAGCAGCTTGGGGCGATCCGGGGCCAACGTCCTGACTTTC.

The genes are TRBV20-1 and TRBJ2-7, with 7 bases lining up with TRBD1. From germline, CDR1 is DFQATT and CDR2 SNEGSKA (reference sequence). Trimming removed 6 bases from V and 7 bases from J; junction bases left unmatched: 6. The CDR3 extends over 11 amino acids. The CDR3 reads CSAQGFGEQYF. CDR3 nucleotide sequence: TGCAGTGCACAGGGGTTTGGTGAGCAGTACTTC.

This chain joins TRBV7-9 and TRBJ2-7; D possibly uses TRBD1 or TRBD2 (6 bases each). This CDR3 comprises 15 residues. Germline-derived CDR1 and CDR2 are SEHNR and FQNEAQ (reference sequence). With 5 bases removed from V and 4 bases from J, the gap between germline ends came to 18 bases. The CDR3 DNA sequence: TGTGCCAGCAGCCTTACCGTGGGGGGCAGGTACGAGCAGTACTTC. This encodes CASSLTVGGRYEQYF. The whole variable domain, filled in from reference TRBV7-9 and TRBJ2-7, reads DTGVSQNPRHKITKRGQNVTFRCDPISEHNRLYWYRQTLGQGPEFLTYFQNEAQLEKSRLLSDRFSAERPKGSFSTLEIQRTEQGDSAMYLCASSLTVGGRYEQYFGPGTRLTVT.

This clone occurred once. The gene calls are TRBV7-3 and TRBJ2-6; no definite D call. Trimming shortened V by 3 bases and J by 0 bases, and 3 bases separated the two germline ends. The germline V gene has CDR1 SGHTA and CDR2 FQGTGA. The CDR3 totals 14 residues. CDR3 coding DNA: TGTGCCAGCAGCTTCACCTCTGGGGCCAACGTCCTGACTTTC. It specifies CASSFTSGANVLTF.

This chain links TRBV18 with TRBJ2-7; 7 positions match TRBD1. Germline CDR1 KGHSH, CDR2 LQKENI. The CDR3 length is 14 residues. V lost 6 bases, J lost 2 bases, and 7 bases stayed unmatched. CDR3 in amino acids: CASSAVGGTYEQYF. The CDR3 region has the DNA TGTGCCAGCTCCGCAGTAGGGGGCACCTACGAGCAGTACTTC.

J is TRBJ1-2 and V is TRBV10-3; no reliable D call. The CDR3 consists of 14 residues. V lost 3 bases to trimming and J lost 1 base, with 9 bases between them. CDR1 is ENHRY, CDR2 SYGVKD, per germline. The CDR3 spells CAISETEFNYGYTF. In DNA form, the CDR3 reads TGTGCCATCAGTGAAACAGAATTTAACTATGGCTACACCTTC.